These T cell receptor beta chains were read from a single sample in a study of control samples from healthy donors and cancer patients. The table came from immunoSEQ multiplex PCR; TCRdb's copy has only in-frame clones and leaves some out. The table has some 56,000 clones, roughly 94% seen once. Material: blood. These receptor sequences come from a man aged 25 to 45 in good health. The CDR3 runs from the conserved cysteine through the conserved F or W. The D gene is left open where the match is weak. Where a row states a size, it is once, few, many or the class of an expanded clone; other rows omit it.

TRBV29-1	.	TRBJ2-7	.	CSVKAVTYEQYF	TGCAGCGTTAAAGCAGTAACCTACGAGCAGTACTTC
TRBV6-4	TRBD2	TRBJ2-2	.	CASSDSGLATGELFF	TGTGCCAGCAGTGACTCAGGACTAGCGACCGGGGAGCTGTTTTTT
TRBV2	.	TRBJ2-1	.	CASSAVTPYNEQFF	TGTGCCAGCAGTGCCGTGACACCTTACAATGAGCAGTTCTTC
TRBV4-1	TRBD1	TRBJ2-1	once	CASSARQGAYNEQFF	TGCGCCAGCAGCGCCCGACAGGGGGCCTACAATGAGCAGTTCTTC
TRBV19	.	TRBJ1-6	.	CASRRGHWVALHF	TGTGCCAGTAGGAGAGGCCACTGGGTGGCCCTCCACTTT
TRBV4-1	TRBD2	TRBJ2-1	once	CASSRGLAGTYNEQFF	TGCGCCAGCAGCCGTGGACTAGCGGGGACCTACAATGAGCAGTTCTTC
TRBV4-1	TRBD2	TRBJ2-1	.	CASSHPTSVGDNEQFF	TGCGCCAGCAGCCACCCCACTAGCGTGGGAGACAATGAGCAGTTCTTC
TRBV19	.	TRBJ1-1	.	CASSIATGLGTEAFF	TGTGCCAGTAGTATAGCTACAGGGTTGGGTACTGAAGCTTTCTTT
TRBV18	.	TRBJ1-2	.	CASSPQGPRYGYTF	TGTGCCAGCTCACCCCAGGGGCCCCGCTATGGCTACACCTTC
TRBV5-1	TRBD1	TRBJ1-5	.	CASSDGTGGLGNQPQHF	TGCGCCAGCAGCGACGGGACAGGGGGCCTGGGCAATCAGCCCCAGCATTTT
TRBV6-5	TRBD1	TRBJ1-1	.	CATKDRGGNEAFF	TGTGCCACCAAGGACAGGGGAGGAAATGAAGCTTTCTTT